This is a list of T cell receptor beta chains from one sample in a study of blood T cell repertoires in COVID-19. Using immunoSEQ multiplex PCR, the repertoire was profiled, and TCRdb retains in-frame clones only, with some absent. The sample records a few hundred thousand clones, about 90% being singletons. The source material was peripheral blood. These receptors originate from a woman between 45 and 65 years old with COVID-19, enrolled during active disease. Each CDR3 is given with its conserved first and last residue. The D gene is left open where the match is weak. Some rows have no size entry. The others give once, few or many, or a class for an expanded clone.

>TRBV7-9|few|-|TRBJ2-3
TGTGCCAGCAGCTTCCCCCATGGCCCAGATACGCAGTATTTT
CASSFPHGPDTQYF
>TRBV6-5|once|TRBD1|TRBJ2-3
TGTGCCAGCAGTTACTCGAAGGACAGGGGAGGAGATACGCAGTATTTT
CASSYSKDRGGDTQYF
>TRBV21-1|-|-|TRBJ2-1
TGTGCCAGCAGCAAAGATGACAGGGGGGATTCCTACAATGAGCAGTTCTTC
CASSKDDRGDSYNEQFF
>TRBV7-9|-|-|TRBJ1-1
TGTGCCAGCAGTCTACAGGGCGGCGTAACTGAAGCTTTCTTT
CASSLQGGVTEAFF
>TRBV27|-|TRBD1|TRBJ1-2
TGTGCCAGCAGTTTAAGGGGAACAGGGGGCGGCTATGGCTACACCTTC
CASSLRGTGGGYGYTF
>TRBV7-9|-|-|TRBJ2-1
TGTGCCAGCAGCTTAGAGGCTAGCGTGGGCTCCTACAATGAGCAGTTCTTC
CASSLEASVGSYNEQFF
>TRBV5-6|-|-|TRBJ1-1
TGTGCCAGCAGCCTACCCCGGGTCACTGAAGCTTTCTTT
CASSLPRVTEAFF
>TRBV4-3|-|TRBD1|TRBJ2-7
TGCGCCAGCAGCCAAGATTTTGCAGGGGGCTTCTACGAGCAGTACTTC
CASSQDFAGGFYEQYF
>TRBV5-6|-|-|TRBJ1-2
TGTGCCAGCAGCCCCTGGACATCGTATGGCTACACCTTC
CASSPWTSYGYTF
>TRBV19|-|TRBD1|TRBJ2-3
TGTGCCAGTAGTACAGACCGGGACAGGACGACAGATACGCAGTATTTT
CASSTDRDRTTDTQYF
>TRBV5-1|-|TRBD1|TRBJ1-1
TGCGCCAGCACCGGGACAGGTCGTACTGAAGCTTTCTTT
CASTGTGRTEAFF
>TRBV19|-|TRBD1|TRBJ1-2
TGTGCCAGTAGCACGCCAGGGACAGTCAACTATGGCTACACCTTC
CASSTPGTVNYGYTF
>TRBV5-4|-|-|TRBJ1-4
TGTGCCAGCAGCTTGGGCTCGGGGGTCGATGAAAAACTGTTTTTT
CASSLGSGVDEKLFF
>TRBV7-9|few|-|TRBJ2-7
TGTGCCAGCGGGCTAGCCGTATACGAGCAGTACTTC
CASGLAVYEQYF
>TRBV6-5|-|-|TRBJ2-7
TGTGCCAGCAACCTAAGGGGCAGCTCCTACGAGCAGTACTTC
CASNLRGSSYEQYF
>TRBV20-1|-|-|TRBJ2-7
TGCAGTGCTAGTTATAAGATAAGGGGGGGTAGCGAGCAGTACTTC
CSASYKIRGGSEQYF
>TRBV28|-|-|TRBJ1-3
TGTGCCAGCAGTTTATTTCAGGGTTCCAACACCATATATTTT
CASSLFQGSNTIYF
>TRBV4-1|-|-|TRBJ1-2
TGCGCCAGCAGCCAAGATGCTCAGGTCTATGGCTACACCTTC
CASSQDAQVYGYTF
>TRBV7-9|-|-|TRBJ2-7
TGTGCCAGCAGCTTAATAGGTACAGTTGGCGACGAGCAGTACTTC
CASSLIGTVGDEQYF
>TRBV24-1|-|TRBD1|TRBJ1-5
TGTGCCACCAGTGAGGGGACAGGGGCGAATCAGCCCCAGCATTTT
CATSEGTGANQPQHF
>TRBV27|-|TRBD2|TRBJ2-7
TGTGCCAGCAGTTTACTTGGGACTAGCGGGAGATCAAACTACGCCTACGAGCAGTACTTC
CASSLLGTSGRSNYAYEQYF
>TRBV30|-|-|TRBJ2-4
TGTGCCTGGAGTAGCACCCGGGATTTGGGGGCCAAAAACATTCAGTACTTC
CAWSSTRDLGAKNIQYF
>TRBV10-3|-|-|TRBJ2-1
TGTGCCATCAGTGGGTTCCCGGGACTGACGATCAATGAGCAGTTCTTC
CAISGFPGLTINEQFF
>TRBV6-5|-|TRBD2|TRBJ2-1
TGTGCCAGCAGTAGTAGCGGGAAGAATGAGCAGTTCTTC
CASSSSGKNEQFF
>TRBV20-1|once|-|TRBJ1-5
TGCAGTGCTAGTGCCTTTTGGGGGAGGGCAGAAGGGAGCAATCAGCCCCAGCATTTT
CSASAFWGRAEGSNQPQHF
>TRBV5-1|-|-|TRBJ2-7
TGCGCCAGCAGCGTCCGGGACGGGAGCTACGAGCAGTACTTC
CASSVRDGSYEQYF
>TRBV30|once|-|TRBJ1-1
TGTGCCTGGAGTAAGTTCAGGGTGGGAGCTTTCTTT
CAWSKFRVGAFF
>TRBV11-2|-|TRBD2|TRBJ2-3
TGTGCCAGCAGCCGGGGGGCAGATACGCAGTATTTT
CASSRGADTQYF
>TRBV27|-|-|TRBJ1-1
TGTGCCAGCAGTAAAACAGGGTCCCGGAACACTGAAGCTTTCTTT
CASSKTGSRNTEAFF
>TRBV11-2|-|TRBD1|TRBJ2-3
TGTGCCAGCAGCCGAGTTTTACCGGGACAGGGGGAAACAGATACGCAGTATTTT
CASSRVLPGQGETDTQYF
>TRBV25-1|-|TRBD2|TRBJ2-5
TGTGCCAGCAGTACGGGACTAGCGTCGTCAGAGACCCAGTACTTC
CASSTGLASSETQYF
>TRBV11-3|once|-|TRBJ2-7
TGTGCCAGCAGCTTAGATTTGGGGGGGCGAATCGACGAGCAGTACTTC
CASSLDLGGRIDEQYF
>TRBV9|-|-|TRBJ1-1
TGTGCCAGCAGCGTCCTCGACCCGTCGAGGGGGTTGAACACTGAAGCTTTCTTT
CASSVLDPSRGLNTEAFF
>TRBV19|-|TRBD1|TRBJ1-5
TGTGCCAGTAGTGGAGACAGGGCCTTAAATCAGCCCCAGCATTTT
CASSGDRALNQPQHF
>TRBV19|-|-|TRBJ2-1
TGTGCCAGTAGTACGGGTCTCGGCAATGAGCAGTTCTTC
CASSTGLGNEQFF
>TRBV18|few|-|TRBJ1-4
TGTGCCAGCTCACCACTTCGCCAGGATGAAAAACTGTTTTTT
CASSPLRQDEKLFF
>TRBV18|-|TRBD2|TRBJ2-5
TGTGCCAGCTCACCACCACGACTAGCGGGAGGGGAGACCCAGTACTTC
CASSPPRLAGGETQYF
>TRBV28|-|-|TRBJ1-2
TGTGCCAGCAGTTCTGCTGCAGACTATGGCTACACCTTC
CASSSAADYGYTF
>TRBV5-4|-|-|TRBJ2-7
TGTGCCACTCGATCCTGGGCAGGGGAGAACGAGCAGTACTTC
CATRSWAGENEQYF
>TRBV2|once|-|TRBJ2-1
TGTGCCAGCAAGGGTAGACCTAGCGAGGGGTACAATGAGCAGTTCTTC
CASKGRPSEGYNEQFF
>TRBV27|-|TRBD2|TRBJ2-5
TGTGCCAGCAGCTCGGGACTACAAGAGACCCAGTACTTC
CASSSGLQETQYF
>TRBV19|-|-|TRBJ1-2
TGTGCCAGTAGTATAGCGATAAGGGGCGGAGGCTACACCTTC
CASSIAIRGGGYTF
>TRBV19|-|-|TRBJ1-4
TGTGCCAGTAGTAAACAGGGAATCGTCGAAAAACTGTTTTTT
CASSKQGIVEKLFF
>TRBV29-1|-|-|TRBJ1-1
TGCAGCGTTGAAGATAAACAGATGAACACTGAAGCTTTCTTT
CSVEDKQMNTEAFF